A selection of T cell receptor beta chains follows, all from one sample in a study of cytomegalovirus exposure and HLA in healthy donors. Method: immunoSEQ multiplex PCR; TCRdb's copy keeps in-frame clones and lacks some. This table has roughly 100,000 clones, approximately 80% appearing once. Sequenced: PBMCs. The receptor source for this set is a woman in her thirties or forties in good health and CMV-seronegative. The CDR3 runs from the conserved cysteine through the conserved F or W. Each record gives: J gene, clone size, D gene, V gene, CDR3 DNA, CDR3 protein. A D gene is named only where the DNA matches it firmly. The size field is filled for only some rows; it gives once, few, many or a size class.

TRBJ1-1	-	-	TRBV6-5	TGTGCCAGCAGTTATGAGGGGAATAGGAGGGAGGAAGCTTTCTTT	CASSYEGNRREEAFF
TRBJ1-5	-	-	TRBV4-1	TGCGCCAGCAGCCAAGGGGGAGCTCAGCCCCAGCATTTT	CASSQGGAQPQHF
TRBJ1-5	-	TRBD1	TRBV30	TGTGCCTGGAGTGTGGGACAGGGTGGGGATCAGCCCCAGCATTTT	CAWSVGQGGDQPQHF
TRBJ2-7	-	TRBD2	TRBV7-9	TGTCCCATAGGGACTAGCTCCTACGAGCAGTACTTC	CPIGTSSYEQYF
TRBJ1-1	-	-	TRBV12-2	TGTGCAAGTCCCACCCGGGACACATCCGAAGCTTTCTTT	CASPTRDTSEAFF
TRBJ2-3	-	TRBD2	TRBV4-2	TGTGCCAGCAGCCAAGAGGCAGCGGAGCGGGGTGGCACAGATACGCAGTATTTT	CASSQEAAERGGTDTQYF
TRBJ2-7	-	-	TRBV6-6	TGTGCCAGCAGGCCGAGCTCCTACGAGCAGTACTTC	CASRPSSYEQYF
TRBJ2-7	-	TRBD2	TRBV7-2	TGTGCCAGCAGCTCCCTGGGTAGCGGGGCATCCTACGAGCAGTACTTC	CASSSLGSGASYEQYF
TRBJ1-4	few	TRBD1	TRBV7-9	TGTGCCAGCAGCCCGCGACAGGGCGGTGAAAAACTGTTTTTT	CASSPRQGGEKLFF
TRBJ2-1	-	-	TRBV7-9	TGTGCCAGCAGGTCCTCCAGTTACAATGAGCAGTTCTTC	CASRSSSYNEQFF
TRBJ2-1	-	TRBD2	TRBV2	TGTGCCAGCAGAGATATCTTAGCGGGGAGGAATAACAATGAGCAGTTCTTC	CASRDILAGRNNNEQFF
TRBJ1-1	-	-	TRBV6-5	TGTGCCAGCAGTTACTCGATCGGGGTTAACACTGAAGCTTTCTTT	CASSYSIGVNTEAFF
TRBJ1-3	few	-	TRBV7-9	TGTGCCAGCAGCTTGGGGAGCAACACCATATATTTT	CASSLGSNTIYF
TRBJ2-7	-	TRBD2	TRBV5-1	TGCGCCAGCAGCTCCGGAGGAGCGGGGGACTACGAGCAGTACTTC	CASSSGGAGDYEQYF
TRBJ2-5	-	-	TRBV5-1	TGCGCCAGCAGCTTGGGGGGGGGCGCGGAGACCCAGTACTTC	CASSLGGGAETQYF
TRBJ1-2	-	TRBD1	TRBV10-3	TGTGCCATCAGTGAGTCGTTTGGACCGACAGGGGGCGGTTATGGCTACACCTTC	CAISESFGPTGGGYGYTF
TRBJ1-1	-	TRBD1	TRBV7-9	TGTGCCAGCAAGACAGGGGACCCTGAAGCTTTCTTT	CASKTGDPEAFF
TRBJ1-6	-	TRBD1	TRBV5-1	TGCGCCAGCAGCTTGGCAGGGACAGGGGTGAAGGGACATGCTGGTTCACCCCTCCACTTT	CASSLAGTGVKGHAGSPLHF
TRBJ2-7	-	TRBD1	TRBV25-1	TGTGCCAGCAGTGACCCGGGACAGGGGGCAGACGAGCAGTACTTC	CASSDPGQGADEQYF
TRBJ1-2	few	TRBD1	TRBV7-2	TGTGCCAGCAGCTCCTGGACAGGGGGTATCGCTAACTATGGCTACACCTTC	CASSSWTGGIANYGYTF
TRBJ2-1	-	-	TRBV5-1	TGCGCCAGCAGCTTCAGGGACAATGAGCAGTTCTTC	CASSFRDNEQFF
TRBJ1-1	-	-	TRBV27	TGTGCCAGCAGTTTAACAATGAACACTGAAGCTTTCTTT	CASSLTMNTEAFF
TRBJ2-7	-	-	TRBV27	TGTGCCAGCAGTTTTGGGGGGGCTCACTACGAGCAGTACTTC	CASSFGGAHYEQYF
TRBJ2-3	-	-	TRBV6-1	TGTGCCAGCACCCCGTCCTATAGCACAGATACGCAGTATTTT	CASTPSYSTDTQYF
TRBJ1-1	-	-	TRBV5-1	TGCGCCAGCAGTTATGACAGGACCGAAGCTTTCTTT	CASSYDRTEAFF
TRBJ2-7	-	-	TRBV7-3	TGTGCCAGCAGCTTAACGGGGGCCAAGGGCGGCGAGCAGTACTTC	CASSLTGAKGGEQYF
TRBJ2-5	-	-	TRBV25-1	TGTGCCAGCAGTACACGGGACTTCAAAGAGACCCAGTACTTC	CASSTRDFKETQYF
TRBJ2-3	-	-	TRBV11-2	TGTGCCAGCAGGTTAGCGGCAGATACGCAGTATTTT	CASRLAADTQYF
TRBJ2-7	-	-	TRBV7-9	TGTTCCAGCAGCCCTATTTCCTACGAGCAGTACTTC	CSSSPISYEQYF
TRBJ2-3	-	TRBD2	TRBV19	TGTGCCAGTAGAGAGCGGGGGGGCACAGATACGCAGTATTTT	CASRERGGTDTQYF
TRBJ2-7	-	-	TRBV2	TGTGCCAGCAGTGAGGCTCTACAGGGATACGAGCAGTACTTC	CASSEALQGYEQYF
TRBJ2-7	-	-	TRBV27	TGTGCCACCTCCCTTGGGGCAGGGGCCGCCTACGAGCAGTACTTC	CATSLGAGAAYEQYF
TRBJ2-5	-	-	TRBV5-1	TGCGCCAGCAGCTTGGTGGCGGACAGTAAAGAGACCCAGTACTTC	CASSLVADSKETQYF